This TCR beta chain stems from a study of OX40 agonist ivuxolimab in advanced cancers. Repertoires were generated with immunoSEQ multiplex PCR, while TCRdb's copy carries only in-frame clones and drops some. This sample has roughly 53,000 clones; around nine tenths occur once, and the top ten carry over 50%. Points from the study as a whole: At 0.1 to 3.0 mg/kg, CD4+ and CD8+ blood T cells expanded clonally by week 6. Antigens targeted by the expanded peripheral T cells were not determined.

This clone has only a few counts. Its antigen is undetermined. Germline CDR1 is SEHNR and CDR2 is FQNEAQ (reference sequence). The CDR3 runs 14 residues. The V gene lost 5 bases and the J gene lost 2 bases, with 13 bases spanning the gap. V gene TRBV7-9 combines with J gene TRBJ2-7; weak D call: TRBD1 (6 bases). Source: CD4+ or CD8+ T cells sorted from blood, taken in a trial of the OX40 agonist ivuxolimab. This TCR derives from an adult with an advanced solid tumor such as melanoma, head and neck, liver or kidney cancer. CDR3 nucleotide sequence: TGTGCCAGCAGCGCCCCCGGGACACCCTACGAGCAGTACTTC. Its protein is CASSAPGTPYEQYF.